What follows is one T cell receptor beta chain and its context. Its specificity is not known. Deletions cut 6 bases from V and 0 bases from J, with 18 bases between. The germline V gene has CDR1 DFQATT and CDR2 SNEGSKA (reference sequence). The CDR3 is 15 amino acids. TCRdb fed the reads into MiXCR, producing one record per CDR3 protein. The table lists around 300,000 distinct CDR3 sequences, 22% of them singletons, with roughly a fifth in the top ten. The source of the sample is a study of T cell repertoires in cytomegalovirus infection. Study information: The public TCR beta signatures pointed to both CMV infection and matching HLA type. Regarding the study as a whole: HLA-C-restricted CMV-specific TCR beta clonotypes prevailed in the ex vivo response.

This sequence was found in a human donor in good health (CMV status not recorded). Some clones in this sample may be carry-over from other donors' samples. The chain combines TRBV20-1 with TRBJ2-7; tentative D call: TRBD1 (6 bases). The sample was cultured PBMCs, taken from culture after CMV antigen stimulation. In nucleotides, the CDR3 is TGCAGTGCCCCTAACGGACAGAGGGGCTCCTACGAGCAGTACTTC. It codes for CSAPNGQRGSYEQYF.